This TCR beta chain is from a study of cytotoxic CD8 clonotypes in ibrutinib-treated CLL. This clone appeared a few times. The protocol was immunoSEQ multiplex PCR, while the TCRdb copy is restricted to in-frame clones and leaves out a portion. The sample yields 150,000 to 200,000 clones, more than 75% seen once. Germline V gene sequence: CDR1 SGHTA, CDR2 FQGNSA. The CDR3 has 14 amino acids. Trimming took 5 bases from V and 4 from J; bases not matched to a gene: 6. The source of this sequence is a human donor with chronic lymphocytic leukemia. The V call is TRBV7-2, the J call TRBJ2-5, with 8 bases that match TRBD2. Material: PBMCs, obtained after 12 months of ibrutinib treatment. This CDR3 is CASSRGRGGETQYF. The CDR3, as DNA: TGTGCCAGCAGCAGGGGACGGGGGGGAGAGACCCAGTACTTC.